This T cell receptor beta chain stems from a study of CD8+ T cells in alopecia areata. General study points: Under tofacitinib, numerous expanded lesional clonotypes remained detectable in scalp and blood.

Treatment specified: oral pan-JAK inhibitor, 5-10 mg twice daily. Following RNA extraction, reverse transcription yielded cDNA that acted as the sequencing template. Sequenced by immunoSEQ multiplex PCR; TCRdb stores in-frame clones only, minus some. The sample contains 100,000 to 150,000 clones, around 60% of which appear only once. As to this clone: The antigen is undetermined.

V trimming: 2 bases; J trimming: 4 bases; junction bases outside the gene matches: 7. The CDR3 consists of 15 residues. Per the germline V gene, CDR1 is SGHTA and CDR2 is FQGNSA. The V gene is TRBV7-2, the J gene TRBJ2-7; 8 bases match TRBD1. This clonotype was obtained from a human donor with alopecia areata. Sequenced material: CD4+ T cells sorted from blood, taken at week 4, from a patient treated with tofacitinib. CDR3 DNA: TGTGCCAGCAGCTTAAGACAGGGGTCTGGATACGAGCAGTACTTC. Amino acids: CASSLRQGSGYEQYF.